What follows are 5 T cell receptor beta chains derived from one specimen sequenced in a study of cytomegalovirus exposure and HLA in healthy donors. This PCR relied on a set of 60 Vbeta primers and 13 Jbeta primers. Here immunoSEQ multiplex PCR was the method, and the copy in TCRdb shows in-frame clones only, minus some. The table records about 150,000 clones, roughly 77% of them present only once. Sequenced material: PBMCs. These receptor sequences come from a human donor in good health.

The gene calls are TRBV6-5 and TRBJ2-4; D gene unclear. V was cut by 6 bases and J by 7 bases, with 10 bases left in between. This CDR3 comprises 12 residues. Per germline, CDR1 MNHEY and CDR2 SVGAGI. The CDR3: CASSSTENIQYF. The CDR3 coding sequence is TGTGCCAGCAGCTCGACTGAGAACATTCAGTACTTC.

The V call is TRBV5-1, the J call TRBJ1-4, with D hard to call. The CDR3 totals 15 residues. CDR1 and CDR2 from the germline V gene are SGHRS and YFSETQ. Trimming took 1 base from V and 8 from J, leaving 15 bases between them. The CDR3 nucleotides are TGCGCCAGCAGCTTGCTTGGCCAGAATAACGAAAAACTGTTTTTT. Translated: CASSLLGQNNEKLFF.

The chain employs TRBV13 and TRBJ2-7, with 10 bases identical to TRBD1. Germline CDR1 reads PRHDT; CDR2 reads FYEKMQ (reference sequence). Trimming at V came to 4 bases and at J to 4 bases, leaving 10 bases not matched to a gene. CDR3 length: 16 residues. The CDR3 loop reads CASSSSGQGVLYEQYF. DNA for the CDR3: TGTGCCAGCAGCTCTAGCGGACAGGGGGTTTTGTACGAGCAGTACTTC.

This clone was observed a handful of times. In DNA form, the CDR3 reads TGCGCCAGCAGCCAATACAGGGGTATGACAGATACGCAGTATTTT. Its translation is CASSQYRGMTDTQYF. This chain joins TRBV4-1 and TRBJ2-3, with 7 bases that match TRBD1. V gave up 2 bases and J gave up 3 bases; unmatched junction bases: 5. CDR3 length equals 15 residues. CDR1 MGHRA and CDR2 YSYEKL come from the germline V gene.

The chain recombines TRBV1 with TRBJ2-5; the D call TRBD2 from the table was never checked on the DNA. TRBJ2-7 explains the end of the DNA better; the J call may be wrong. TRBV1 is a known pseudogene. The CDR3 extends over 17 amino acids. The CDR3 DNA sequence: TGCACCAGCAGCCAAGACAGTAAGAGACTAGCTCTCCACGAGCAGTACTTC. It encodes CTSSQDSKRLALHEQYF.